This T cell receptor (beta chain) was recovered during a study of cytomegalovirus exposure and HLA in healthy donors. Study as a whole: An earlier analysis identified 117 million unique TCR beta sequences in 170 million or so T cells. Study-level points and caveats: The CMV antigen specificity of a few CMV-associated chains was confirmed through in vitro analysis.

The study ran its PCR with 60 Vbeta and 13 Jbeta primers. The assay was immunoSEQ multiplex PCR, and TCRdb's table has in-frame clones only and misses some. The sample table includes around 74,000 clones. Per the germline V gene, CDR1 is MDHEN and CDR2 is SYDVKM. Between the trimmed V and J ends, which lost 6 bases and 3 bases, there was a span of 16 bases. The CDR3 spans 15 residues. As concerns this clone: The antigen remains undetermined.

The source material was PBMCs. This clonotype originated in a man aged 50 to 60 in good health and CMV-seropositive. The chain has TRBV28 and TRBJ2-3; D may be TRBD2 (5 bases). CDR3 residues: CASSPNNPGTDTQYF. For the CDR3, the DNA is TGTGCCAGCAGCCCTAATAACCCGGGGACAGATACGCAGTATTTT. The variable domain in full, completed from reference TRBV28 and TRBJ2-3, reads DVKVTQSSRYLVKRTGEKVFLECVQDMDHENMFWYRQDPGLGLRLIYFSYDVKMKEKGDIPEGYSVSREKKERFSLILESASTNQTSMYLCASSPNNPGTDTQYFGPGTRLTVL.